This entry lists 21 T cell receptor beta chains sequenced from one sample in a study of cytomegalovirus exposure and HLA in healthy donors. Repertoires were generated with immunoSEQ multiplex PCR, while TCRdb's copy carries only in-frame clones and drops some. Here the sample spans some 50,000 clones, about 92% being singletons. Sequencing input: PBMCs. These receptors originate from a woman between 18 and 29 years old in good health and CMV-seronegative.

V usage is TRBV7-3 and J usage is TRBJ2-3; D is undetermined. There are 15 residues in the CDR3. Germline loops: CDR1 SGHTA, CDR2 FQGTGA. Trimming shortened V by 4 bases and J by 7 bases, and 18 bases separated the two germline ends. The CDR3 here is CASSSQGGLLNTQYF. The CDR3 bases are TGTGCCAGCAGCTCCCAAGGCGGCCTACTCAATACGCAGTATTTT.

This clone occurred a few times. The V and J genes are TRBV29-1 and TRBJ1-2, with 8 nucleotides matching TRBD1. The CDR3 extends over 14 amino acids. The ends lost 5 bases at V and 4 bases at J; junction bases unmatched: 9. Germline V gene data show CDR1 as SQVTM and CDR2 as ANQGSEA. In DNA form, the CDR3 reads TGCAGCGTTTCCTCAGGACAGGGATCCTATGGCTACACCTTC. Translation: CSVSSGQGSYGYTF.

The genes are TRBV7-2 and TRBJ2-3; D is perhaps TRBD2 (7 bases). V lost 5 bases, J lost 5 bases, and 14 bases lay in between. Germline V gives CDR1 SGHTA, CDR2 FQGNSA. This CDR3 has 14 amino acids. The CDR3 loop is CASSRTRGGDTQYF. CDR3 bases: TGTGCCAGCAGCCGGACTAGGGGGGGAGATACGCAGTATTTT. Looking up the rest from reference TRBV7-2 and TRBJ2-3 gives the full variable domain: GAGVSQSPSNKVTEKGKDVELRCDPISGHTALYWYRQSLGQGLEFLIYFQGNSAPDKSGLPSDRFSAERTGGSVSTLTIQRTQQEDSAVYLCASSRTRGGDTQYFGPGTRLTVL.

CDR3 amino acids: CASSARLATYEQYF. The CDR3 bases are TGTGCCAGCAGTGCCCGTCTAGCGACCTACGAGCAGTACTTC. This sequence joins TRBV6-1 and TRBJ2-7; TRBD2 might be the D (6 bases). Deletions cut 4 bases from V and 2 bases from J, with 12 bases between. Germline loops: CDR1 MNHNS, CDR2 SASEGT. The CDR3 covers 14 residues.

This chain joins TRBV2 and TRBJ2-1; perhaps TRBD2 as D (5 bases). The CDR3 runs 19 residues. Germline CDR1 is SNHLY and CDR2 is FYNNEI. V lost 0 bases and J 2 bases, leaving 20 bases between the germline ends. DNA of the CDR3: TGTGCCAGCAGTGAAGCTGCGGGCCTCAGTGTCTGGGCCTACAATGAGCAGTTCTTC. This sequence encodes CASSEAAGLSVWAYNEQFF.

The chain employs TRBV18 and TRBJ1-1, with D unclear. CDR1 and CDR2 (germline): KGHSH, LQKENI. V shed 6 bases and J shed 4 bases, with 6 bases lying between them. The CDR3 loop spans 11 amino acids. CDR3: CASSTGTEAFF. The CDR3 bases are TGTGCCAGCTCTACTGGCACTGAAGCTTTCTTT.

The chain couples TRBV27 to TRBJ2-1; 7 bases fit TRBD1. V lost 5 bases, J lost 2 bases, and 6 bases stayed unmatched. This CDR3 contains 15 residues. The germline gives CDR1 MNHEY, CDR2 SMNVEV (reference sequence). The CDR3 is CASSARDSTYNEQFF. The DNA for the CDR3 is TGTGCCAGCAGTGCCCGGGACAGTACCTACAATGAGCAGTTCTTC.

This chain uses TRBV9 with TRBJ1-4, with 9 bases that match TRBD1. The trim removed 3 bases at V and 10 bases at J, leaving 13 bases unmatched. The CDR3 is 16 residues long. In germline, CDR1 is SGDLS, CDR2 YYNGEE. The CDR3 nucleotides read TGTGCCAGCAGCGGAACCTTTCCGGGACAGGGTGGAAAACTGTTTTTT. Translated, it gives CASSGTFPGQGGKLFF.

CDR3 loop: CASSLRVAGGFEQFF. The CDR3 region has the DNA TGTGCCAGCAGCTTAAGGGTAGCGGGAGGTTTTGAGCAGTTCTTC. The chain links TRBV7-8 to TRBJ2-1; 10 positions agree with TRBD2. With 2 bases clipped from V and 9 bases from J, the junction kept 7 bases outside the gene matches. The length of the CDR3 is 15 residues. CDR1 is SGHVS and CDR2 is FQNEAQ in the germline V gene.

V is TRBV7-8 and J is TRBJ1-5; D not resolved. Trimming stripped 0 bases from V and 0 bases from J, with 12 bases between. Germline V gene lookup returns CDR1 SGHVS and CDR2 FQNEAQ. This CDR3 spans 17 amino acids. CDR3 residues: CASSLARGIYSNQPQHF. In DNA, the CDR3 is TGTGCCAGCAGCTTAGCGCGCGGGATTTATAGCAATCAGCCCCAGCATTTT.

The V call is TRBV29-1, the J call TRBJ2-3, with TRBD2 identical over 7 bases. The V gene end was trimmed by 4 bases and the J gene end by 0 bases; junction bases not matched to a gene: 4. The CDR3 consists of 14 residues. Germline V gene lookup returns CDR1 SQVTM and CDR2 ANQGSEA. The CDR3 DNA reads as TGCAGCGTTGTGGCTAGCGGTAGCACAGATACGCAGTATTTT. Protein sequence: CSVVASGSTDTQYF.

The V gene is TRBV30, the J gene TRBJ2-5; 7 bases are a match to TRBD2. CDR3 length: 15 amino acids. CDR1 and CDR2 from the germline V gene are GTSNPN and SVGIG (reference sequence). V dropped 2 bases and J dropped 5; count of bases not matched to a gene: 11. In DNA, the CDR3 is TGTGCCTGGAGTTCGGCGGGCGGGAGTAGGGAGACCCAGTACTTC. Translation gives CAWSSAGGSRETQYF. Drawing the rest from reference TRBV30 and TRBJ2-5, the complete variable domain is SQTIHQWPATLVQPVGSPLSLECTVEGTSNPNLYWYRQAAGRGLQLLFYSVGIGQISSEVPQNLSASRPQDRQFILSSKKLLLSDSGFYLCAWSSAGGSRETQYFGPGTRLLVL.

This chain uses TRBV5-1 with TRBJ2-7; 11 nucleotides line up with TRBD2. Per the germline V gene, CDR1 is SGHRS and CDR2 is YFSETQ. This CDR3 is built from 17 residues. The J segment lost 5 bases and the V segment lost 4 bases, leaving 14 bases of the junction unmatched. The CDR3 region is CASSPRRRLAGGDEQYF. CDR3 DNA sequence: TGCGCCAGCAGCCCGCGACGGAGGCTAGCGGGGGGCGACGAGCAGTACTTC. Together with reference TRBV5-1 and TRBJ2-7, the CDR3 gives the full variable domain: KAGVTQTPRYLIKTRGQQVTLSCSPISGHRSVSWYQQTPGQGLQFLFEYFSETQRNKGNFPGRFSGRQFSNSRSEMNVSTLELGDSALYLCASSPRRRLAGGDEQYFGPGTRLTVT.

V is TRBV7-3 and J is TRBJ2-1; D might be TRBD2 (6 bases). This CDR3 is 17 amino acids long. Germline CDR1 and CDR2: SGHTA and FQGTGA. The V end was cut by 2 bases, the J end by 4 bases, with 18 bases between. The CDR3 protein is CASSLDPGLPQYNEQFF. The CDR3 DNA reads TGTGCCAGCAGCTTAGATCCGGGACTCCCGCAATACAATGAGCAGTTCTTC. The whole variable domain, filled in from reference TRBV7-3 and TRBJ2-1, reads GAGVSQTPSNKVTEKGKYVELRCDPISGHTALYWYRQSLGQGPEFLIYFQGTGAADDSGLPNDRFFAVRPEGSVSTLKIQRTERGDSAVYLCASSLDPGLPQYNEQFFGPGTRLTVL.

The rearrangement links TRBV18 to TRBJ1-1, with D unresolved. The V end lost 0 bases, the J end lost 0 bases, and 5 bases lay between the germline ends. CDR3 length equals 14 residues. Germline assignment: CDR1 KGHSH and CDR2 LQKENI. CDR3 nucleotide sequence: TGTGCCAGCTCACCACCCGAGGTGAACACTGAAGCTTTCTTT. Translation: CASSPPEVNTEAFF. The full variable domain, rest sourced from reference TRBV18 and TRBJ1-1, is NAGVMQNPRHLVRRRGQEARLRCSPMKGHSHVYWYRQLPEEGLKFMVYLQKENIIDESGMPKERFSAEFPKEGPSILRIQQVVRGDSAAYFCASSPPEVNTEAFFGQGTRLTVV.

This sequence joins TRBV6-5 and TRBJ2-1; 11 nucleotides line up with TRBD2. V shed 0 bases and J 9 bases; nucleotides not matched to a gene: 7. This CDR3 region has 16 residues. The germline V gene encodes CDR1 MNHEY and CDR2 SVGAGI. CDR3 nucleotide sequence: TGTGCCAGCAGTTACTCGATACTAGCGGGAGTGGGTGAGCAGTTCTTC. Encoded protein: CASSYSILAGVGEQFF.

The chain has TRBV11-2 and TRBJ2-1; 11 bases are a match to TRBD2. CDR1 is SGHAT, CDR2 FQNNGV, per germline. V dropped 5 bases and J dropped 6; count of bases not matched to a gene: 6. The CDR3 spans 15 residues. The CDR3 protein is CASSRTSGQINEQFF. Written as DNA, the CDR3 is TGTGCCAGCAGCCGGACTAGCGGGCAAATCAATGAGCAGTTCTTC.

Only one count was recorded for this clone. The chain uses TRBV5-4 and TRBJ2-1; 7 nucleotides align to TRBD1. Germline CDR1 SGHNT, CDR2 YYREEE (reference sequence). V gave up 6 bases and J gave up 12 bases; unmatched junction bases: 6. CDR3 length equals 11 residues. The CDR3 reads CASTQGVTQFF. The DNA for the CDR3 is TGTGCCAGCACCCAGGGGGTAACGCAGTTCTTC. The whole variable domain, remainder taken from reference TRBV5-4 and TRBJ2-1, is ETGVTQSPTHLIKTRGQQVTLRCSSQSGHNTVSWYQQALGQGPQFIFQYYREEENGRGNFPPRFSGLQFPNYSSELNVNALELDDSALYLCASTQGVTQFFGPGTRLTVL.

The V and J genes are TRBV6-5 and TRBJ1-2, with 7 bases identical to TRBD1. Trimming removed 5 bases from V and 8 bases from J; junction bases left unmatched: 8. Germline V gene data show CDR1 as MNHEY and CDR2 as SVGAGI. CDR3 length: 13 amino acids. CDR3 sequence reads: CASSPRQGGGYTF. In DNA, the CDR3 is TGTGCCAGCAGTCCTCGACAGGGTGGAGGCTACACCTTC.

The chain uses TRBV28 and TRBJ2-3; 7 bases fit TRBD2. Trimming cost V 3 bases and J 4 bases; bases outside gene matches: 4. This CDR3 has 14 residues. CDR1 and CDR2 from the germline V gene are MDHEN and SYDVKM. DNA of the CDR3: TGTGCCAGCAGTTTCGCGGGAGAGGCAGATACGCAGTATTTT. Translated: CASSFAGEADTQYF.

This clone was detected once. This sequence joins TRBV5-6 and TRBJ1-2, with D perhaps matching TRBD1 (5 bases). The CDR3 consists of 13 residues. CDR1 is SGHDT and CDR2 is YYEEEE in the germline V gene. V was clipped by 0 bases and J by 4 bases, with 7 bases between them. As DNA, the CDR3 is TGTGCCAGCAGCTTGGTGGGGCGCTATGGCTACACCTTC. Amino acids: CASSLVGRYGYTF.